Sequencing of this TCR beta chain was carried out in a study of cytomegalovirus exposure and HLA in healthy donors. Study conclusions and caveats: TCR sequences were mostly rare, though some public TCRs occurred in many donors.

TCRdb's copy holds only in-frame clones and misses some; the assay was immunoSEQ multiplex PCR. The table shows 150,000 to 200,000 clones, with over 80% occurring only once. A remark on this clone: Its antigen is unknown.

The CDR3 extends over 11 amino acids. The V gene's germline CDR1 is DFQATT and CDR2 SNEGSKA (reference sequence). Trimming took 6 bases from V and 1 from J, leaving 6 bases between them. What was sequenced was PBMCs. The clonotype originates from a man younger than 40 in good health and CMV-seropositive. J is TRBJ2-5 and V is TRBV20-1, with D perhaps matching TRBD1 (6 bases). CDR3 DNA: TGCAGTGCAGGGGGCCAAGAGACCCAGTACTTC. This codes for CSAGGQETQYF.